This T cell receptor (beta chain) was sequenced in a study of T cells after yellow fever vaccination. In TCRdb, the 5' RACE reads were re-called with MiXCR into one record per CDR3 protein. Of around 400,000 distinct CDR3 sequences listed, about 9.9% are singletons. In this sample, this clonotype turned up a few times. V trimming: 5 bases; J trimming: 6 bases; junction bases outside the gene matches: 9. This CDR3 is 15 amino acids long. Germline-derived CDR1 and CDR2 are MNHNS and SASEGT. Sequences were derived from PBMCs, sampled on the day of the first yellow fever vaccination. The origin of this receptor is a young man who received the YFV17D yellow fever vaccine. V usage is TRBV6-1 and J usage is TRBJ1-4; 7 bases match TRBD1. The CDR3 DNA follows: TGTGCCAGCAGTACGACAGGGAGGCTTGATGAAAAACTGTTTTTT. Protein sequence: CASSTTGRLDEKLFF.